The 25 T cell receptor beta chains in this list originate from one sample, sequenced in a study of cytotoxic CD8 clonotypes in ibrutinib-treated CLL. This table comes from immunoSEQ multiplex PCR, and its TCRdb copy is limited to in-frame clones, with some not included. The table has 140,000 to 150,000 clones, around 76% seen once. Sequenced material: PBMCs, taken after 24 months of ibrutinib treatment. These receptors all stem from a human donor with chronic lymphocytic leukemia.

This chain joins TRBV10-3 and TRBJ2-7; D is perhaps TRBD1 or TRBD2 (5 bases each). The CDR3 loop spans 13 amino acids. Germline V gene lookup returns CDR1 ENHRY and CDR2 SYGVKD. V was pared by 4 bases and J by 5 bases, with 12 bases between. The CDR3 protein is CAISAPGRDEQYF. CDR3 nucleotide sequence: TGTGCCATCAGTGCCCCAGGGCGGGACGAGCAGTACTTC.

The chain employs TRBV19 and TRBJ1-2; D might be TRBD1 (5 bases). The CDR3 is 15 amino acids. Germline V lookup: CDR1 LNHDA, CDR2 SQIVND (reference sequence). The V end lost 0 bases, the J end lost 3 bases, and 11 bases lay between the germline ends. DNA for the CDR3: TGTGCCAGTAGTATAGACGGCAGGGAGCACTATGGCTACACCTTC. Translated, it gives CASSIDGREHYGYTF.

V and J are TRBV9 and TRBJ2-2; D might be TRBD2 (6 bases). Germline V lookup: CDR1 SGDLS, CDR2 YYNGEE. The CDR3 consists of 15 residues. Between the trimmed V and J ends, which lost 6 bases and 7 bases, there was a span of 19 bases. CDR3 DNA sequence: TGTGCCAGCACCGCTAGCGCTGGTGTGGGCGGGGAGCTGTTTTTT. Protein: CASTASAGVGGELFF.

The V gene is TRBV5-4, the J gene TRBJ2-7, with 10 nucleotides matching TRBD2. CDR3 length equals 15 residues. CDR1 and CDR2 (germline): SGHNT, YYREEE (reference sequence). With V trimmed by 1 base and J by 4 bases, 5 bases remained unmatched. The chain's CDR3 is CASSLRRAGGYEQYF. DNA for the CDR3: TGTGCCAGCAGCTTGAGGCGAGCGGGAGGGTACGAGCAGTACTTC.

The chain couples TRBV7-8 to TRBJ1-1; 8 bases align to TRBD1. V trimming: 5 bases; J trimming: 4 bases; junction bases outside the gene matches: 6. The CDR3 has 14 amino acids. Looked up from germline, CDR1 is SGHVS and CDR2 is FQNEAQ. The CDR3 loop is CASSPDRASTEAFF. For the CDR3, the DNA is TGTGCCAGCAGCCCGGACAGGGCGAGCACTGAAGCTTTCTTT. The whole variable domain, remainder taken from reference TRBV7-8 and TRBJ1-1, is GAGVSQSPRYKVAKRGQDVALRCDPISGHVSLFWYQQALGQGPEFLTYFQNEAQLDKSGLPSDRFFAERPEGSVSTLKIQRTQQEDSAVYLCASSPDRASTEAFFGQGTRLTVV.

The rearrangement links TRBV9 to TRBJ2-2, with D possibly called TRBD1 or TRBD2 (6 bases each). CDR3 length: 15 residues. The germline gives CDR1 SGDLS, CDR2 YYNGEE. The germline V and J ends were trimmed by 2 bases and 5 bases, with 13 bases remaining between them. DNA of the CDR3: TGTGCCAGCAGCGTGGGGGCGGAGGGGACCGGGGAGCTGTTTTTT. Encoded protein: CASSVGAEGTGELFF.

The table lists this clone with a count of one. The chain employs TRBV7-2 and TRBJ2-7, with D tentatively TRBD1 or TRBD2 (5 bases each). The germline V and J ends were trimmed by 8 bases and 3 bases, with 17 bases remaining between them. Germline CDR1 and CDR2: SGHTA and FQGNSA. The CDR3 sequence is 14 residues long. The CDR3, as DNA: TGTGCCAGCGCCCCCTCGCGAGGGGACTACGAGCAGTACTTC. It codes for CASAPSRGDYEQYF.

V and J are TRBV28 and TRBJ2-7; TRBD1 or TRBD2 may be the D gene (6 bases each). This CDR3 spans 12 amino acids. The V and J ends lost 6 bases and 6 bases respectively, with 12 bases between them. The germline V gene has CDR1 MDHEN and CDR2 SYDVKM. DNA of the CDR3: TGTGCCAGCAGGGGGGGCACGGGCGAGCAGTACTTC. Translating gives CASRGGTGEQYF.

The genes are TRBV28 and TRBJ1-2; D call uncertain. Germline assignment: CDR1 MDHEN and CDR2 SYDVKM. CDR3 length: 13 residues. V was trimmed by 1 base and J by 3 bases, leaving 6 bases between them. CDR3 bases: TGTGCCAGCAGTTTATACGCAGACTATGGCTACACCTTC. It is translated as CASSLYADYGYTF.

Written as DNA, the CDR3 is TGTGCCAGCAGCTTAGGTGGGGGGACAGAACAAGAGACCCAGTACTTC. It is translated as CASSLGGGTEQETQYF. The V and J genes are TRBV7-8 and TRBJ2-5; possibly TRBD1 for D (7 bases). This CDR3 is 16 amino acids long. Germline loops: CDR1 SGHVS, CDR2 FQNEAQ. Trimming cost V 1 base and J 2 bases, with 14 bases left between them.

CDR3 residues: CASREGQAYEQYF. For the CDR3, the DNA is TGTGCCAGCAGGGAGGGACAGGCCTACGAGCAGTACTTC. J is TRBJ2-7 and V is TRBV7-9, with 8 bases fitting TRBD1. V shed 6 bases, J shed 2 bases, and the junction held 3 bases outside the gene matches. Germline CDR1 is SEHNR and CDR2 is FQNEAQ (reference sequence). The CDR3 spans 13 residues.

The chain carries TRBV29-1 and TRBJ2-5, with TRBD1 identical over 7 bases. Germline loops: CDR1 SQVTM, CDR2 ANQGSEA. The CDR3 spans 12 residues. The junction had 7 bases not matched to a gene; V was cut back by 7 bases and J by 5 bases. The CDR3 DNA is TGCAGCGCCGACAGGGCGGCGGAGACCCAGTACTTC. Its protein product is CSADRAAETQYF.

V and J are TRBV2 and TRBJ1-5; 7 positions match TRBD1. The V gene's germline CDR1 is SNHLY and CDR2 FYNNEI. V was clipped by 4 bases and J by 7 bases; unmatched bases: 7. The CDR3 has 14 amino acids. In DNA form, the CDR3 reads TGTGCCAGCAGTGGACAGGGTCGGTCCCAGCCCCAGCATTTT. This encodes CASSGQGRSQPQHF.

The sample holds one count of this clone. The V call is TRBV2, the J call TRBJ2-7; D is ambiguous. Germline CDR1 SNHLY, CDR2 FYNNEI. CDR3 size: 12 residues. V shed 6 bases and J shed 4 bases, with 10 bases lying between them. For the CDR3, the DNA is TGTGCCAGCAGGACCGCCCCATACGAGCAGTACTTC. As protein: CASRTAPYEQYF.

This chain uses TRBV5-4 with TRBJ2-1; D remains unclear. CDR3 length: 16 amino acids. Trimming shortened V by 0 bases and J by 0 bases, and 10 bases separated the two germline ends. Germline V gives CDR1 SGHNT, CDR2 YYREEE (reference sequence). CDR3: CASSLGGGVSYNEQFF. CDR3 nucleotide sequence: TGTGCCAGCAGCTTGGGTGGTGGGGTCTCCTACAATGAGCAGTTCTTC. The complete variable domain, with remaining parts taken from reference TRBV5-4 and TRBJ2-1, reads ETGVTQSPTHLIKTRGQQVTLRCSSQSGHNTVSWYQQALGQGPQFIFQYYREEENGRGNFPPRFSGLQFPNYSSELNVNALELDDSALYLCASSLGGGVSYNEQFFGPGTRLTVL.

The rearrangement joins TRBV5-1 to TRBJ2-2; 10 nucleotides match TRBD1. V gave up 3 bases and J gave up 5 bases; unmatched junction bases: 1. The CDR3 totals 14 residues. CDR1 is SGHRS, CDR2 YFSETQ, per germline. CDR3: CASSWDRGTGELFF. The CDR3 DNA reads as TGCGCCAGCAGCTGGGACAGGGGAACCGGGGAGCTGTTTTTT.

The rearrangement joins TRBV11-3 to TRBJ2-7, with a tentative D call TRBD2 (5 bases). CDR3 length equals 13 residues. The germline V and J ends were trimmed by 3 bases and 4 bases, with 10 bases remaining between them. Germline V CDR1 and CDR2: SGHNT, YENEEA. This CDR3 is CASSFGEEYEQYF. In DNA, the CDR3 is TGTGCCAGCAGCTTCGGGGAAGAGTACGAGCAGTACTTC.

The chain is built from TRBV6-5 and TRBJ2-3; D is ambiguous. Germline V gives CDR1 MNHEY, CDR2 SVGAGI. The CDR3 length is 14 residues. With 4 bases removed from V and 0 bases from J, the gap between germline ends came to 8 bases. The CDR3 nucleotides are TGTGCCAGCAGTTGGGCCTCTAGCACAGATACGCAGTATTTT. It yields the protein CASSWASSTDTQYF.

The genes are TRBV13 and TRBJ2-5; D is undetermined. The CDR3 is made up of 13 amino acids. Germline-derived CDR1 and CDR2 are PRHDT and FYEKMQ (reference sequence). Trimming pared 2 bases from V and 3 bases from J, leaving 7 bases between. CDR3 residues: CASSLSGEETQYF. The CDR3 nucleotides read TGTGCCAGCAGCTTAAGTGGCGAAGAGACCCAGTACTTC.

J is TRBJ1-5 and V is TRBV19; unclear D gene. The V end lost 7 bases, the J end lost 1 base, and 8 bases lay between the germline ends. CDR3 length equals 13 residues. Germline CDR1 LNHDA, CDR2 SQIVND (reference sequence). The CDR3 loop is CASTGWSNQPQHF. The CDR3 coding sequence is TGTGCCAGTACTGGTTGGAGCAATCAGCCCCAGCATTTT. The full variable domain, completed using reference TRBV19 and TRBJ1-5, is DGGITQSPKYLFRKEGQNVTLSCEQNLNHDAMYWYRQDPGQGLRLIYYSQIVNDFQKGDIAEGYSVSREKKESFPLTVTSAQKNPTAFYLCASTGWSNQPQHFGDGTRLSIL.

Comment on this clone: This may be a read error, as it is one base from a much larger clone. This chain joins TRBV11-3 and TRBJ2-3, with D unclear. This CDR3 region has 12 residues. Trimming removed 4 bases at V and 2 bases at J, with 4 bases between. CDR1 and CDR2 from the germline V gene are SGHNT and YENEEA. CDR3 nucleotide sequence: TGTGCCAGCAGCTCCAACACAGATACGCAGTATTTT. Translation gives CASSSNTDTQYF.

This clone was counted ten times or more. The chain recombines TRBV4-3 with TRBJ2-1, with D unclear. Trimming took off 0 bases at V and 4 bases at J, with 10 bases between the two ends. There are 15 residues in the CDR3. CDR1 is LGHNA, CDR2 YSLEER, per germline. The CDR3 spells CASSQDLPTYNEQFF. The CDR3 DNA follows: TGCGCCAGCAGCCAAGATCTCCCCACATACAATGAGCAGTTCTTC.

The DNA for the CDR3 is TGTGCCAGCAGTTACTCGACAGGGGCGATGACTGAAGCTTTCTTT. This sequence encodes CASSYSTGAMTEAFF. The rearrangement joins TRBV6-5 to TRBJ1-1; 8 bases align to TRBD1. The J segment lost 5 bases and the V segment lost 0 bases, leaving 5 bases of the junction unmatched. This CDR3 contains 15 residues. CDR1 is MNHEY, CDR2 SVGAGI, per germline.

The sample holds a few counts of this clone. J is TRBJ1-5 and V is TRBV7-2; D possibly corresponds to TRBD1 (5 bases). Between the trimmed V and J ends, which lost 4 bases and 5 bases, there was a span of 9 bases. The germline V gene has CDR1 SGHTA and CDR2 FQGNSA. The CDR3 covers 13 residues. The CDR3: CASSSEGDQPQHF. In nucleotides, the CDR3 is TGTGCCAGCAGCTCGGAAGGGGATCAGCCCCAGCATTTT.

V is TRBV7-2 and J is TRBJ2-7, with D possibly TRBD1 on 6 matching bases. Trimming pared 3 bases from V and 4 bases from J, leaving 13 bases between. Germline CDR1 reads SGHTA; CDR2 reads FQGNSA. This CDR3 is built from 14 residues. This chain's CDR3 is CASSFLGAGYEQYF. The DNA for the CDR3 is TGTGCCAGCAGCTTTTTGGGGGCCGGATACGAGCAGTACTTC. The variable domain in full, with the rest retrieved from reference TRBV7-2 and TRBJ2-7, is GAGVSQSPSNKVTEKGKDVELRCDPISGHTALYWYRQSLGQGLEFLIYFQGNSAPDKSGLPSDRFSAERTGGSVSTLTIQRTQQEDSAVYLCASSFLGAGYEQYFGPGTRLTVT.